Sequencing of this T cell receptor beta chain was carried out in a study of T cells after yellow fever vaccination. Study summary: Fractions of limited cellularity were prepared by means of SMART-Seq v4 Ultra Low Input.

Study-wide results and caveats: Within FACS-sorted repertoires, abundant clonotypes contaminating from the bulk population could be present.

Turning to this clonotype: Its antigen is not known.

A 5'RACE template-switching step, the method used to make TCR cDNA, added a universal primer site and UMIs. TCRdb reprocessed the 5' RACE reads via MiXCR and lists one record per CDR3 protein. Of 250,000 to 350,000 distinct CDR3 sequences in the sample, roughly 7% were seen once. The CDR3 covers 13 residues. CDR1 SEHNR and CDR2 FQNEAQ come from the germline V gene (reference sequence). Trimming stripped 0 bases from V and 11 bases from J, with 13 bases between. The sequence came from a man younger than 35 who received the YFV17D yellow fever vaccine. The input for sequencing was PBMCs, taken 35 to 50 days after the first yellow fever vaccination. The rearrangement uses TRBV7-9 and TRBJ1-1; TRBD1 might be the D (6 bases). The CDR3 loop is CASSLATQGTAFF. The CDR3 DNA reads TGTGCCAGCAGCTTAGCAACACAGGGTACGGCTTTCTTT.